Listed below are T cell receptor beta chains from one sample, sequenced in a study of blood T cell repertoires in COVID-19. Using immunoSEQ multiplex PCR, the repertoire was profiled, and TCRdb retains in-frame clones only, with some absent. The sample lists 540,000 or so clones, roughly nine tenths seen once, with around 8% in the top ten. The sequenced material came from peripheral blood. These receptors originate from a woman in her fifties or sixties with COVID-19, enrolled during active disease. CDR3s include the opening cysteine and the closing phenylalanine or tryptophan. The D gene is left open where the match is weak. Part of the rows lack a size; the others show once, few, many or a class for expanded clones.

TRBV30,TRBJ1-3,NA,NA,CASQGSSGNTIYF,TGTGCCTCTCAGGGTAGCTCTGGAAACACCATATATTTT
TRBV15,TRBJ1-2,NA,NA,CATSRTKQGYGYTF,TGTGCCACCAGCAGGACTAAACAGGGATATGGCTACACCTTC
TRBV7-9,TRBJ2-7,NA,NA,CASSVPWRSEQYF,TGTGCCAGCAGCGTACCTTGGCGGAGCGAGCAGTACTTC
TRBV3-1/TRBV3-2,TRBJ1-1,NA,NA,CASSQDRQGRAFF,TGTGCCAGCAGCCAAGATAGGCAGGGTAGAGCTTTCTTT
TRBV9,TRBJ1-2,NA,TRBD1,CASSDGQDNYGYTF,TGTGCCAGCAGCGACGGACAGGATAACTATGGCTACACCTTC
TRBV5-1,TRBJ2-1,NA,NA,CASSLEGQGIYNEQFF,TGCGCCAGCAGCTTGGAGGGTCAGGGGATATACAATGAGCAGTTCTTC
TRBV7-8,TRBJ1-6,NA,NA,CASSFEVFNNSPLHF,TGTGCCAGCAGCTTCGAGGTTTTTAATAATTCACCCCTCCACTTT
TRBV18,TRBJ1-1,NA,NA,CASSPEGALGTEAFF,TGTGCCAGCTCACCCGAAGGGGCGTTGGGTACTGAAGCTTTCTTT
TRBV28,TRBJ1-6,NA,NA,CASSRQVSPLHF,TGTGCCAGCAGCCGTCAGGTCTCACCCCTCCACTTT
TRBV7-5,TRBJ2-7,NA,NA,CARSLAYHEQYF,TGTGCCAGAAGCCTAGCCTACCACGAGCAGTACTTC
TRBV3-1/TRBV3-2,TRBJ1-1,NA,TRBD1,CASSPGTGVTEAFF,TGTGCCAGCTCTCCCGGGACAGGGGTCACTGAAGCTTTCTTT
TRBV9,TRBJ1-5,NA,NA,CASSVDGRAQPQHF,TGTGCCAGCAGCGTAGATGGCAGGGCACAGCCCCAGCATTTT
TRBV5-5,TRBJ2-7,NA,NA,CASSLLSSYEQYF,TGTGCCAGCAGCTTACTTTCATCCTACGAGCAGTACTTC
TRBV7-3,TRBJ2-3,NA,NA,CASSLQASTDTQYF,TGTGCCAGCAGCTTACAAGCGAGCACAGATACGCAGTATTTT
TRBV7-8,TRBJ1-4,NA,TRBD1,CASSLGGLGTANRANEKLFF,TGTGCCAGCAGCTTAGGCGGCCTCGGGACAGCGAATAGGGCTAATGAAAAACTGTTTTTT
TRBV27,TRBJ2-7,NA,TRBD1,CAGRDRGTYEQYF,TGTGCCGGCCGGGACAGGGGTACCTACGAGCAGTACTTC
TRBV7-2,TRBJ2-7,NA,NA,CASSLAWPGQGYEQYF,TGTGCCAGCAGCTTAGCTTGGCCAGGGCAGGGCTACGAGCAGTACTTC
TRBV7-8,TRBJ1-6,once,TRBD1,CASSTGQYNSPLHF,TGTGCCAGCAGCACGGGACAGTATAATTCACCCCTCCACTTT
TRBV11-2,TRBJ2-6,NA,NA,CASSLDRLTGANVLTF,TGTGCCAGCAGCTTAGACAGATTGACTGGGGCCAACGTCCTGACTTTC
TRBV15,TRBJ2-7,NA,TRBD1,CATSSTGTGIYEQYF,TGTGCCACCAGCAGCACCGGGACAGGGATCTACGAGCAGTACTTC
TRBV7-9,TRBJ1-1,NA,NA,CASIAENTEAFF,TGTGCCAGCATCGCAGAGAACACTGAAGCTTTCTTT
TRBV11-2,TRBJ2-3,NA,TRBD1,CASSLGTDTDTQYF,TGTGCCAGCAGCTTGGGGACAGACACAGATACGCAGTATTTT
TRBV6-1,TRBJ1-1,NA,NA,CASSDPAGGSNTEAFF,TGTGCCAGCAGTGACCCTGCGGGAGGATCGAACACTGAAGCTTTCTTT
TRBV19,TRBJ1-3,NA,NA,CASSKYLDFGNTIYF,TGTGCCAGTAGTAAATATTTGGACTTCGGAAACACCATATATTTT
TRBV28,TRBJ2-7,NA,NA,CASSFQGTYEQYF,TGTGCCAGCAGTTTCCAGGGGACCTACGAGCAGTACTTC
TRBV27,TRBJ1-4,NA,TRBD1,CASREQGVHEKLFF,TGTGCCAGCAGAGAACAGGGGGTTCATGAAAAACTGTTTTTT
TRBV12-3/TRBV12-4,TRBJ2-3,NA,TRBD2,CASRTSGGEAQYF,TGTGCCTCACGGACTAGCGGGGGGGAGGCACAGTATTTT
TRBV24-1,TRBJ1-1,NA,TRBD1,CATSDPSTGGTEAFF,TGTGCCACCAGTGATCCCTCGACAGGGGGCACTGAAGCTTTCTTT
TRBV29-1,TRBJ1-3,NA,NA,CSVEGPFGNHIYF,TGCAGCGTTGAAGGGCCCTTTGGTAACCATATATATTTT
TRBV6-1,TRBJ1-2,once,NA,CASSEAPGRFGYTF,TGTGCCAGCAGTGAAGCACCGGGGAGGTTTGGCTACACCTTC
TRBV19,TRBJ2-3,NA,NA,CASSMATGDTQYF,TGTGCCAGTAGTATGGCTACAGGAGATACGCAGTATTTT
TRBV10-2,TRBJ1-2,NA,NA,CASSEPGQRSRNYGYTF,TGCGCCAGCAGTGAGCCGGGCCAGCGGAGCCGTAACTATGGCTACACCTTC
TRBV11-2,TRBJ2-7,NA,NA,CASSLLGEQYF,TGTGCCAGCAGCTTACTCGGGGAGCAGTACTTC
TRBV3-1/TRBV3-2,TRBJ1-4,NA,NA,CASSQGLTNEKLFF,TGTGCCAGCAGCCAAGGACTTACCAATGAAAAACTGTTTTTT
TRBV30,TRBJ2-1,NA,NA,CAWRRGGRNEQFF,TGTGCCTGGAGGAGGGGGGGGAGGAATGAGCAGTTCTTC
TRBV5-5,TRBJ1-2,NA,NA,CASSLGSGIYGYTF,TGTGCCAGCAGCTTGGGATCGGGAATCTATGGCTACACCTTC
TRBV19,TRBJ1-5,NA,NA,CASSLQGTDQPQHF,TGTGCCAGTAGTTTGCAGGGTACGGATCAGCCCCAGCATTTT
TRBV27,TRBJ2-7,NA,TRBD2,CASKPLTGGLEQYF,TGTGCCAGCAAACCCCTGACGGGGGGTCTCGAGCAGTACTTC
TRBV9,TRBJ2-2,NA,TRBD1,CASSVEGTGFTGELFF,TGTGCCAGCAGCGTAGAGGGGACAGGGTTCACCGGGGAGCTGTTTTTT
TRBV11-3,TRBJ2-3,NA,NA,CASSLAAGTDTQYF,TGTGCCAGCAGCTTAGCGGCGGGCACAGATACGCAGTATTTT
TRBV5-1,TRBJ1-1,NA,TRBD1,CASKGQGARGAFF,TGCGCCAGCAAGGGACAGGGGGCGCGGGGGGCTTTCTTT
TRBV7-2,TRBJ1-2,NA,NA,CASSLVWEDYGYTF,TGTGCCAGCAGCTTAGTCTGGGAGGACTATGGCTACACCTTC
TRBV4-2,TRBJ2-7,NA,TRBD2,CASSAGLAGVSSYEQYF,TGTGCCAGCAGCGCGGGACTAGCGGGGGTCTCCTCCTACGAGCAGTACTTC
TRBV6-1,TRBJ2-1,NA,NA,CASSGVRGTYYNEQFF,TGTGCCAGCAGTGGTGTCAGGGGAACGTACTACAATGAGCAGTTCTTC
TRBV5-1,TRBJ2-3,NA,NA,CASSLDLASPYTQYF,TGCGCCAGCAGCCTTGACCTAGCCTCACCTTATACGCAGTATTTT
TRBV5-1,TRBJ2-3,NA,TRBD1,CASGPSLGQAYTDTQYF,TGCGCCAGCGGTCCCAGCCTTGGACAGGCCTACACAGATACGCAGTATTTT
TRBV5-1,TRBJ1-2,NA,NA,CASSLAPGEGYGYTF,TGCGCCAGCAGCTTGGCCCCAGGGGAGGGCTATGGCTACACCTTC
TRBV6-5,TRBJ1-1,NA,NA,CASSLDRDTEAFF,TGTGCCAGCAGTTTGGACAGAGACACTGAAGCTTTCTTT
TRBV15,TRBJ1-2,NA,NA,CATSRDRDSEALYGYTF,TGTGCCACCAGCAGAGACCGGGACTCCGAGGCCCTCTATGGCTACACCTTC
TRBV27,TRBJ1-2,NA,NA,CASSLRLRAGGEIYGYTF,TGTGCCAGCAGTTTAAGATTACGGGCGGGGGGCGAGATCTATGGCTACACCTTC
TRBV3-1/TRBV3-2,TRBJ1-3,NA,TRBD1,CASGTGGSGNTIYF,TGTGCCAGCGGTACAGGGGGATCTGGAAACACCATATATTTT
TRBV9,TRBJ2-3,NA,NA,CASTAEGGGTDTQYF,TGTGCCAGCACCGCCGAGGGTGGGGGGACAGATACGCAGTATTTT
TRBV9,TRBJ1-2,NA,TRBD1,CASSEISLGQGTYGYTF,TGTGCCAGCAGCGAGATTAGCCTGGGACAGGGGACGTATGGCTACACCTTC